Included here is one TCR beta chain sequence, with context. There is no known antigen for this receptor. No quality values exist for individual bases; no much larger clone is one base distant. This sample was included in a study of response to subunit inactivated influenza vaccine (dated by TCRdb to the late 2010s). At the level of the whole study: The study used deep quantitative T cell receptor repertoire profiling to track responses to a trivalent subunit inactivated influenza vaccine. Results and caveats for the whole study, not just this receptor: It was suggested by the authors that each seasonal influenza vaccination may recruit only a limited number of new T cells.

Library preparation was by RT-PCR. The listed sequencing device is Illumina HiSeq 2500. TCRdb redid the processing of the public reads, applying fastp at Q25 and MiXCR, and retained in-frame beta chains. CDR3 protein sequences are deduplicated, and each keeps its most common genes and DNA. Within this sample are some 800,000 distinct CDR3 sequences, with approximately 22% of them counted one time only. Jointly, the top ten make up about a tenth of the sample. Relative to germline, V is 5 bases shorter and J is 2 bases shorter, with 8 bases between their ends. From a lookup of the germline V gene, CDR1 and CDR2 are SGHAT and FQNNGV. The CDR3 starts with the cysteine, ends with the phenylalanine, and has 13 residues. Of the read, only the CDR3 DNA is kept; its 39 bases are in frame from base 1.

The source material was PBMCs from blood, sampled 4 to 6 days after vaccination. This sequence originates from a man aged 50-59 years who received an inactivated influenza vaccine. Donor details come from another sample of the same person, matched by shared clones. Rearrangement joined TRBV11-2 to TRBJ2-3; 6 matching bases give a weak D call of TRBD2. The bases read TGTGCCAGCAGCGGAGGGTTCACAGATACGCAGTATTTT. It codes for CASSGGFTDTQYF.